This is a list of T cell receptor beta chains from one sample in a study of blood T cells in healthy people across ages. From the 5' RACE reads, TCRdb called clonotypes with MiXCR, one entry per CDR3 protein. This table has 950,000 to 1,200,000 distinct CDR3 sequences, around two fifths appearing once. The sequenced material came from blood. These receptor sequences come from a man aged 18 to 30 in good health. Each CDR3 is given with its conserved first and last residue. The D gene is left open where the match is weak. Size values are once, few and many counts, or a class for expanded clones, and some rows have none.

clone_size j_call v_call d_call cdr3_aa cdr3_nt
. TRBJ1-1 TRBV7-9 TRBD1 CASSFGTGVGTEAFF TGTGCCAGCAGCTTCGGGACAGGGGTGGGCACTGAAGCTTTCTTT
. TRBJ1-1 TRBV9 . CASSPDQGKGANTEAFF TGTGCCAGCAGCCCCGACCAGGGTAAAGGGGCGAACACTGAAGCTTTCTTT
. TRBJ2-3 TRBV4-1 . CASSQRGSSTDTQYF TGCGCCAGCAGCCAAAGGGGGTCAAGCACAGATACGCAGTATTTT
few TRBJ1-2 TRBV29-1 . CSVDGGVTYGYTF TGCAGCGTTGATGGGGGGGTAACCTATGGCTACACCTTC
. TRBJ1-1 TRBV28 . CASGLGSSLNKFEAFF TGTGCCAGCGGCCTTGGGTCCTCCCTCAACAAGTTTGAAGCTTTCTTT
. TRBJ1-6 TRBV6-2/TRBV6-3 . CASKPRNAGRKNNSPLHF TGTGCCAGCAAGCCGAGGAATGCAGGGCGGAAGAATAATTCACCCCTCCACTTT
. TRBJ1-1 TRBV5-1 . CASSHEASDTEAFF TGCGCCAGCAGCCACGAGGCATCGGACACTGAAGCTTTCTTT
. TRBJ2-3 TRBV4-2 TRBD2 CTSSQDPSGAPSTDTQYF TGTACCAGCAGCCAAGACCCTAGCGGGGCCCCTAGCACAGATACGCAGTATTTT
few TRBJ2-5 TRBV28 . CASSSPAKPETQYF TGTGCCAGCAGTTCACCTGCGAAGCCAGAGACCCAGTACTTC
few TRBJ1-5 TRBV10-3 . CAISDSMISNQPQHF TGTGCCATCAGTGACTCCATGATTAGCAATCAGCCCCAGCATTTT
. TRBJ2-1 TRBV20-1 . CSATWTSYNEQFF TGCAGTGCCACCTGGACGTCCTACAATGAGCAGTTCTTC
. TRBJ2-7 TRBV10-3 TRBD2 CAISDGPDSGRYNEQYF TGTGCCATCAGTGACGGCCCTGATAGCGGGCGTTACAATGAGCAGTACTTC
. TRBJ2-2 TRBV4-3 . CASSQPLARSAGELFF TGCGCCAGCAGCCAACCCCTAGCAAGATCGGCCGGGGAGCTGTTTTTT
. TRBJ1-5 TRBV4-1 . CASSQGQAQPQHF TGCGCCAGCAGCCAAGGACAGGCGCAGCCCCAGCATTTT
few TRBJ2-1 TRBV15 . CATRSRYNEQFF TGTGCCACCAGGTCCCGCTACAATGAGCAGTTCTTC
. TRBJ1-1 TRBV4-3 . CASSQAAQGTEAFF TGCGCCAGCAGCCAAGCAGCTCAGGGGACTGAAGCTTTCTTT
. TRBJ1-1 TRBV6-5 . CASSYSPLMNTEAFF TGTGCCAGCAGTTACTCGCCCCTAATGAACACTGAAGCTTTCTTT
. TRBJ1-1 TRBV4-1 TRBD1 CASSQEGQTNTEAFF TGCGCCAGCAGCCAAGAGGGACAGACAAACACTGAAGCTTTCTTT
. TRBJ1-1 TRBV3-1 . CASSQRHMNTEAFF TGTGCCAGCAGCCAGCGTCACATGAACACTGAAGCTTTCTTT
. TRBJ2-1 TRBV21-1 . CASSSYRVGNEQFF TGTGCCAGCAGCAGCTACAGGGTCGGCAATGAGCAGTTCTTC
. TRBJ2-3 TRBV29-1 TRBD1 CSGEGAGGRDTQYF TGCAGCGGTGAGGGTGCAGGGGGTCGAGATACGCAGTATTTT
. TRBJ1-5 TRBV7-2 TRBD1 CASSPGQGRVKPQHF TGTGCCAGCAGCCCGGGACAGGGTAGGGTTAAGCCCCAGCATTTT
many TRBJ2-1 TRBV20-1 TRBD2 CSAREGLAAYNEQFF TGCAGTGCTAGAGAGGGACTAGCCGCCTACAATGAGCAGTTCTTC
. TRBJ1-1 TRBV6-5 TRBD1 CASSYGQGENTEAFF TGTGCCAGCAGTTACGGACAGGGGGAGAACACTGAAGCTTTCTTT
. TRBJ1-1 TRBV7-2 . CASSSFLTANTEAFF TGTGCCAGCAGCTCCTTTTTGACAGCGAACACTGAAGCTTTCTTT
. TRBJ1-2 TRBV4-1 . CASSQFLQTNYGYTF TGCGCCAGCAGCCAGTTCCTTCAGACAAACTATGGCTACACCTTC
. TRBJ2-2 TRBV9 . CASSPSVTGELFF TGTGCCAGCAGCCCCTCGGTCACCGGGGAGCTGTTTTTT
many TRBJ2-6 TRBV9 . CASSVAGANVLTF TGTGCCAGCAGCGTAGCTGGGGCCAACGTCCTGACTTTC
. TRBJ1-4 TRBV15 . CATSGRVNEKLFF TGTGCCACCAGCGGGAGGGTTAATGAAAAACTGTTTTTT
few TRBJ1-5 TRBV7-9 TRBD1 CASSSGTDANQPQHF TGTGCCAGCAGCTCAGGGACAGATGCCAATCAGCCCCAGCATTTT
few TRBJ1-2 TRBV7-2 . CASSRTVLGYGYTF TGTGCCAGCAGCAGGACGGTGCTCGGCTATGGCTACACCTTC
. TRBJ1-4 TRBV20-1 TRBD1 CSAKGVSRGRANEKLFF TGCAGTGCTAAGGGGGTTTCGAGGGGGCGCGCGAATGAAAAACTGTTTTTT
few TRBJ1-1 TRBV9 . CASGGRDDLMNTEAFF TGTGCCAGCGGGGGGAGGGACGATCTCATGAACACTGAAGCTTTCTTT
. TRBJ2-3 TRBV7-9 . CASSLVYRADTQYF TGTGCCAGCAGCTTAGTATATAGGGCAGATACGCAGTATTTT
. TRBJ1-2 TRBV20-1 TRBD1 CSALDRENYGYTF TGCAGTGCTCTCGACAGGGAAAACTATGGCTACACCTTC
. TRBJ1-2 TRBV19 . CASSARGIGDYGYTF TGTGCCAGTAGTGCACGGGGCATCGGGGACTATGGCTACACCTTC
. TRBJ1-2 TRBV4-3 . CASSQGTLHGYTF TGCGCCAGCAGCCAAGGGACTTTACATGGCTACACCTTC
. TRBJ2-3 TRBV4-3 . CASSLQIPTDTQYF TGCGCCAGCAGCCTACAAATTCCCACAGATACGCAGTATTTT
few TRBJ2-5 TRBV7-4 TRBD2 CASSSFLTSGVETQYF TGTGCCAGCAGCTCCTTCTTAACTAGCGGGGTCGAGACCCAGTACTTC
. TRBJ2-7 TRBV7-9 TRBD1 CASSANRGPYEQYF TGTGCCAGCAGCGCCAACAGGGGACCCTACGAGCAGTACTTC
. TRBJ2-1 TRBV29-1 . CSVDVETTYNEQFF TGCAGCGTGGACGTAGAAACTACATACAATGAGCAGTTCTTC
. TRBJ2-3 TRBV6-2/TRBV6-3 . CASARVGRTDTQYF TGTGCCAGCGCCCGAGTAGGGCGCACAGATACGCAGTATTTT
. TRBJ1-2 TRBV27 . CASSLGYFLGYTF TGTGCCAGCAGTTTGGGCTACTTCCTTGGCTACACCTTC
. TRBJ2-7 TRBV2 . CASSPVVASYEQYF TGTGCCAGCAGCCCCGTGGTAGCTTCCTACGAGCAGTACTTC
once TRBJ2-3 TRBV7-2 TRBD2 CASSHTSGGTGSSDTQYF TGTGCCAGCAGCCACACTAGCGGGGGGACTGGCTCCTCAGATACGCAGTATTTT
. TRBJ2-7 TRBV28 . CASSLDRQEQYF TGTGCCAGCAGTTTGGATCGCCAAGAGCAGTACTTC
few TRBJ1-2 TRBV20-1 . CSARDSGSYGYTF TGCAGTGCTAGAGATTCGGGCTCCTATGGCTACACCTTC
once TRBJ2-4 TRBV27 . CASSHPGGAKNIQYF TGTGCCAGCAGCCACCCCGGGGGAGCCAAAAACATTCAGTACTTC
few TRBJ2-1 TRBV7-2 TRBD1 CASSIRSGTGTEQFF TGTGCCAGCAGCATACGATCCGGGACAGGGACTGAGCAGTTCTTC
many TRBJ2-3 TRBV5-1 . CASSLDITDTQYF TGCGCCAGCAGCTTGGATATCACAGATACGCAGTATTTT
once TRBJ2-3 TRBV9 TRBD1 CASSVADRETDTQYF TGTGCCAGCAGCGTAGCGGACAGGGAGACAGATACGCAGTATTTT
few TRBJ2-5 TRBV6-2/TRBV6-3 TRBD2 CASSQRGLEETQYF TGTGCCAGCAGTCAGCGGGGCCTGGAGGAGACCCAGTACTTC
few TRBJ2-7 TRBV7-9 . CASSHLVYEQYF TGTGCCAGCAGCCATCTGGTCTACGAGCAGTACTTC
few TRBJ2-1 TRBV4-1 TRBD1 CASSQALGTGYNEQFF TGCGCCAGCAGCCAAGCTCTAGGGACAGGTTACAATGAGCAGTTCTTC
. TRBJ1-5 TRBV12-3/TRBV12-4 . CASSFVGGGNQPQHF TGTGCCAGCAGTTTTGTGGGGGGAGGCAATCAGCCCCAGCATTTT